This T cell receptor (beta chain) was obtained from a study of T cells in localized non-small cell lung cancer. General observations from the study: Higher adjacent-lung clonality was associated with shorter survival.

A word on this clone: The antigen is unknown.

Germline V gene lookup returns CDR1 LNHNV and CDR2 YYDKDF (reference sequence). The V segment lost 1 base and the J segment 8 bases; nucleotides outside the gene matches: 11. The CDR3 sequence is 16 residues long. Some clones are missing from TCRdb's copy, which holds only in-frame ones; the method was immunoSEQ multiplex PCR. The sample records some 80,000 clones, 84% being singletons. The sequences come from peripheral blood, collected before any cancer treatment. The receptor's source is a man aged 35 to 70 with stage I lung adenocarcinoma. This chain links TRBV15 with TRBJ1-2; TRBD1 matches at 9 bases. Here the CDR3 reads CATSRGVGQGVGGYTF. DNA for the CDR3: TGTGCCACCAGCAGAGGAGTGGGACAGGGAGTGGGAGGCTACACCTTC.